A single T cell receptor (beta chain) is shown here with its context. Its antigen is undetermined. Trimming took 4 bases from V and 2 from J; bases not matched to a gene: 11. This CDR3 comprises 16 residues. The germline gives CDR1 SGDLS, CDR2 YYNGEE. The data originate from a study of radiotherapy plus CTLA-4 blockade in lung cancer. The table came from immunoSEQ multiplex PCR; TCRdb's copy has only in-frame clones and leaves some out. The sample holds 90,000 or so clones, 86% seen once. Study outcomes and limitations: Radiotherapy was combined with ipilimumab, and tumor-derived TCR clones then expanded in blood. With interferon-beta, early dynamics of blood T cell clones were reported to best predict response.

The material sequenced was peripheral blood, taken from a patient treated with radiotherapy plus ipilimumab. This sequence originates from a human donor with non-small cell lung cancer who had a partial response to radiotherapy plus ipilimumab. The V call is TRBV9, the J call TRBJ2-7; the match to TRBD1 covers 8 bases. CDR3 in amino acids: CASSHRPGQEAYEQYF. The CDR3 coding sequence is TGTGCCAGCAGCCATCGCCCGGGACAGGAAGCCTACGAGCAGTACTTC.